This entry features one T cell receptor (beta chain) sequence. Antigen specificity is unknown. This sample is part of a study of cytomegalovirus exposure and HLA in healthy donors. Notes on the study in general: Equally common other TCR beta chains were less clonally expanded than HLA-associated ones, a later analysis found. The authors later found TCR association rates varying by HLA locus, with DRB1 most and HLA-C fewest. In an earlier analysis, about 87% or about 30%: the productive usage of most TCR beta V segments.

The PCR employed 60 Vbeta primers together with 13 Jbeta primers. The assay was immunoSEQ multiplex PCR, and TCRdb's table has in-frame clones only and misses some. Of around 200,000 clones in the sample, around three quarters were seen once. CDR1 and CDR2 (germline): MNHNS, SASEGT. The V end was cut by 3 bases, the J end by 7 bases, with 10 bases between. The CDR3 length is 13 residues. This sequence joins TRBV6-1 and TRBJ1-5; tentatively, D is TRBD1 (6 bases). This TCR was recovered from a man aged 25-45 years in good health and CMV-seronegative. The sequenced sample consisted of PBMCs. The CDR3 DNA sequence: TGTGCCAGCAGTGACAGGGGAGAACAGCCCCAGCATTTT. It translates to CASSDRGEQPQHF.